The 18 T cell receptor beta chains below come from one sample, sequenced in a study of cytomegalovirus exposure and HLA in healthy donors. Repertoires were generated with immunoSEQ multiplex PCR, while TCRdb's copy carries only in-frame clones and drops some. This sample carries approximately 160,000 clones, roughly 84% of them seen once, and the ten largest clones take roughly a tenth. The material sequenced was PBMCs. The receptors originated from a man aged 30 to 39 in good health and CMV-seropositive.

This clone was detected a few times. The chain employs TRBV2 and TRBJ1-5, with 7 bases lining up with TRBD1. The V segment lost 3 bases and the J segment 3 bases; nucleotides outside the gene matches: 8. CDR3 size: 16 residues. CDR1 is SNHLY, CDR2 FYNNEI, per germline. CDR3 sequence (DNA): TGTGCCAGCAGTGACCGGGGCAGGGGGATCAATCAGCCCCAGCATTTT. This encodes CASSDRGRGINQPQHF.

J is TRBJ2-1 and V is TRBV9, with D maybe TRBD2 (6 bases). Trimming cost V 4 bases and J 5 bases, with 13 bases left between them. Germline CDR1 reads SGDLS; CDR2 reads YYNGEE. The CDR3 is made up of 14 amino acids. In DNA, the CDR3 is TGTGCCAGCAGCCCCGAAGGACTAAACAATGAGCAGTTCTTC. This translates into CASSPEGLNNEQFF.

The table lists this clone with many counts. The V gene is TRBV2, the J gene TRBJ1-5; 10 nucleotides match TRBD1. The CDR3 length is 14 residues. The trim removed 7 bases at V and 8 bases at J, leaving 8 bases unmatched. Per the germline V gene, CDR1 is SNHLY and CDR2 is FYNNEI. The CDR3, as DNA: TGTGCCAGCACCCGGGACAGGGGTATCGAGCCCCAGCATTTT. Its protein is CASTRDRGIEPQHF.

The gene calls are TRBV7-8 and TRBJ2-7; the match to TRBD2 covers 8 bases. The germline V gene encodes CDR1 SGHVS and CDR2 FQNEAQ. V gave up 11 bases and J gave up 7 bases; unmatched junction bases: 7. The CDR3 is 11 amino acids. The CDR3 DNA reads as TGTGCCTCGGGGGGGGTCGTAGAGCAGTACTTC. Translation: CASGGVVEQYF.

The J gene is TRBJ1-2, the V gene TRBV30, with D unresolved. CDR3 length: 12 residues. CDR1 and CDR2 (germline): GTSNPN, SVGIG (reference sequence). V was clipped by 2 bases and J by 4 bases, with 8 bases between them. In DNA form, the CDR3 reads TGTGCCTGGAGTCACGAGCCCTATGGCTACACCTTC. Its protein is CAWSHEPYGYTF.

J is TRBJ2-3 and V is TRBV9; 10 bases are shared with TRBD2. The CDR3 spans 15 residues. CDR1 is SGDLS and CDR2 is YYNGEE in the germline V gene. J gave up 5 bases and V 3 bases, and 6 bases lay outside the gene matches. CDR3 loop: CASSGSGLARDTQYF. Here the CDR3 DNA reads TGTGCCAGCAGCGGTTCGGGACTAGCGAGAGATACGCAGTATTTT.

The chain combines TRBV4-3 with TRBJ2-1; perhaps TRBD1 as D (6 bases). The CDR3 covers 15 residues. V shed 4 bases and J shed 7 bases, with 17 bases lying between them. Germline V gene sequence: CDR1 LGHNA, CDR2 YSLEER. The CDR3 coding sequence is TGCGCCAGCAGCCGGGGACAAAGGACAGCGAATGAGCAGTTCTTC. Protein sequence: CASSRGQRTANEQFF.

The V gene is TRBV2, the J gene TRBJ1-5; 10 bases line up with TRBD1. The CDR3 is made up of 15 amino acids. Germline V CDR1 and CDR2: SNHLY, FYNNEI. The J segment lost 2 bases and the V segment lost 7 bases, leaving 5 bases of the junction unmatched. Here the CDR3 DNA reads TGTGCCAGCAACCGGGACAGGGGAGGCAATCAGCCCCAGCATTTT. Translating gives CASNRDRGGNQPQHF.

The chain has TRBV7-3 and TRBJ2-3; TRBD2 is a possible D gene (5 bases). V lost 5 bases to trimming and J lost 5 bases, with 11 bases between them. Looked up from germline, CDR1 is SGHTA and CDR2 is FQGTGA. This CDR3 spans 13 amino acids. The CDR3 region has the DNA TGTGCCAGCAGCCGCGGGTGGGAAGATACGCAGTATTTT. Its translation: CASSRGWEDTQYF.

The chain is built from TRBV30 and TRBJ2-3; perhaps TRBD1 as D (6 bases). Deletions cut 3 bases from V and 7 bases from J, with 11 bases between. Looked up from germline, CDR1 is GTSNPN and CDR2 is SVGIG (reference sequence). The CDR3 is 12 residues long. Written as DNA, the CDR3 is TGTGCCTGGAGGAGTAGGGGGTATACGCAGTATTTT. Translating it yields CAWRSRGYTQYF.

The chain carries TRBV5-4 and TRBJ2-7; 12 bases agree with TRBD2. Germline loops: CDR1 SGHNT, CDR2 YYREEE (reference sequence). This CDR3 contains 16 residues. V lost 3 bases, J lost 2 bases, and 6 bases stayed unmatched. DNA for the CDR3: TGTGCCAGCAGCTCATGGACTAGCGGGGAACCCTACGAGCAGTACTTC. Amino acid sequence: CASSSWTSGEPYEQYF. Complete variable domain (other parts from reference TRBV5-4 and TRBJ2-7): ETGVTQSPTHLIKTRGQQVTLRCSSQSGHNTVSWYQQALGQGPQFIFQYYREEENGRGNFPPRFSGLQFPNYSSELNVNALELDDSALYLCASSSWTSGEPYEQYFGPGTRLTVT.

This rearrangement joins TRBV5-4 to TRBJ2-5; TRBD1 agrees at 11 bases. The CDR3 is 14 amino acids. The V segment lost 2 bases and the J segment 6 bases; nucleotides outside the gene matches: 3. Germline V gene sequence: CDR1 SGHNT, CDR2 YYREEE (reference sequence). The CDR3 sequence: CASSFRDRGKTQYF. DNA of the CDR3: TGTGCCAGCAGCTTCAGGGACAGGGGGAAGACCCAGTACTTC.

V gene TRBV7-2 combines with J gene TRBJ2-7; TRBD2 matches at 8 bases. The CDR3 loop spans 15 amino acids. The germline gives CDR1 SGHTA, CDR2 FQGNSA. Trimming took 5 bases from V and 1 from J; bases not matched to a gene: 7. This CDR3 reads CASSPLAGLSYEQYF. In DNA, the CDR3 is TGTGCCAGCAGCCCTCTAGCGGGCCTATCCTACGAGCAGTACTTC.

The chain links TRBV9 to TRBJ2-1; D uncertain. CDR3 length equals 14 residues. Germline-derived CDR1 and CDR2 are SGDLS and YYNGEE. V dropped 4 bases and J dropped 9 bases, with 17 bases sitting between them. The CDR3 region has the DNA TGTGCCAGCAGCTTTCAGACTCTCTTCTCTGAGCAGTTCTTC. Amino acid sequence: CASSFQTLFSEQFF.

The chain uses TRBV29-1 and TRBJ1-1; D not certain. CDR3 size: 13 residues. Germline CDR1 SQVTM, CDR2 ANQGSEA. The V gene lost 3 bases and the J gene lost 6 bases, with 14 bases spanning the gap. The CDR3, as DNA: TGCAGCGTTGATCCGGGGTATAGTGCTGAAGCTTTCTTT. Protein: CSVDPGYSAEAFF.

The rearrangement uses TRBV7-9 and TRBJ2-3; 10 bases map to TRBD1. The V segment lost 5 bases and the J segment 3 bases; nucleotides outside the gene matches: 2. The CDR3 totals 14 residues. CDR1 is SEHNR, CDR2 FQNEAQ, per germline (reference sequence). This chain's CDR3 is CASSRGQGTDTQYF. The CDR3 DNA follows: TGTGCCAGCAGCCGGGGACAGGGGACAGATACGCAGTATTTT.

The J gene is TRBJ1-5, the V gene TRBV7-6; 10 bases match TRBD1. With V trimmed by 4 bases and J by 3 bases, 3 bases remained unmatched. This CDR3 comprises 15 residues. Germline CDR1 SGHVS, CDR2 FNYEAQ. The CDR3 DNA reads TGTGCCAGCAGCTCCGGGACAGGGGTCAATCAGCCCCAGCATTTT. Protein: CASSSGTGVNQPQHF.

Points on this clone: Other DNA sequences within the sample encode an identical CDR3. The genes are TRBV29-1 and TRBJ2-5; no definite D call. Germline V gives CDR1 SQVTM, CDR2 ANQGSEA. Trimming stripped 4 bases from V and 1 base from J, with 4 bases between. The CDR3 sequence is 11 residues long. Here the CDR3 reads CSVGSQETQYF. The CDR3 nucleotides are TGCAGCGTTGGCAGCCAAGAGACCCAGTACTTC.